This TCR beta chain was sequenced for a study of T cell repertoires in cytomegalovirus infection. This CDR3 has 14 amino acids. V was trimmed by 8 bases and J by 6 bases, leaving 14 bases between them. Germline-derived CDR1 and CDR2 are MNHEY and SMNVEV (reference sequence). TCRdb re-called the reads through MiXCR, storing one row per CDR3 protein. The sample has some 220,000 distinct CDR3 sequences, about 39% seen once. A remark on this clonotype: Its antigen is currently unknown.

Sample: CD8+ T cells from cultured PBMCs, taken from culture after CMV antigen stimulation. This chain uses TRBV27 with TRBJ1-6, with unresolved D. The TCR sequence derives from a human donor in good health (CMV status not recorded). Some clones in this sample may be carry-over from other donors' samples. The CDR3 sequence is CASQDFRVNSPLHF. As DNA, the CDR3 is TGTGCCAGCCAAGACTTTAGGGTTAATTCACCCCTCCACTTT.